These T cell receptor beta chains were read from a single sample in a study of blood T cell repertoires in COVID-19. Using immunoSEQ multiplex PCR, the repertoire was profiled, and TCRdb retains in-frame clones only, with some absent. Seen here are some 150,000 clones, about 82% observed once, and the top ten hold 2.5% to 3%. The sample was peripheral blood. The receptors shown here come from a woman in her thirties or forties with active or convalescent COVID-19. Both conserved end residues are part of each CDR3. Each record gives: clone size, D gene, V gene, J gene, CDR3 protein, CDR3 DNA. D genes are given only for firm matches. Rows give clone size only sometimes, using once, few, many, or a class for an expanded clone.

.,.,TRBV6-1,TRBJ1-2,CASSEQQGVYGYTF,TGTGCCAGCAGTGAACAGCAGGGCGTCTATGGCTACACCTTC
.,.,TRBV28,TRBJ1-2,CASSFNSPRLYGYTF,TGTGCCAGCAGTTTTAACTCCCCAAGACTCTATGGCTACACCTTC
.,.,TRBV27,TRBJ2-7,CASSKIRDTLYEQYF,TGTGCCAGCTCCAAAATCCGGGACACCCTCTACGAGCAGTACTTC
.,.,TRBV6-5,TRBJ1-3,CASSTGLRNTIYF,TGTGCCAGCAGTACAGGTCTCCGGAACACCATATATTTT
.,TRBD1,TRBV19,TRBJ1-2,CASSPGTGGAGYGYTF,TGTGCCAGTAGTCCCGGGACAGGGGGCGCGGGCTATGGCTACACCTTC
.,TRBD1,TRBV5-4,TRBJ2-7,CASSRDRQPYEQYF,TGTGCCAGCAGCCGGGACAGGCAACCCTACGAGCAGTACTTC
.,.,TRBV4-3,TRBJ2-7,CASSPGWSPSYEQYF,TGCGCCAGCAGCCCCGGTTGGTCCCCCTCCTACGAGCAGTACTTC
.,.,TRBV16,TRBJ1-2,CASSQWGDHGYTF,TGTGCCAGCAGCCAATGGGGGGATCATGGCTACACCTTC
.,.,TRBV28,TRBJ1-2,CASSPGRRTGYTF,TGTGCCAGCAGCCCAGGGCGGCGGACTGGCTACACCTTC
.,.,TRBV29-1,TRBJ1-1,CSVVPGLIGGTEAFF,TGCAGCGTTGTTCCGGGACTAATAGGCGGCACTGAAGCTTTCTTT
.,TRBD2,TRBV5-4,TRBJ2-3,CASSLRSGGTDTQYF,TGTGCCAGCAGCTTGCGTAGCGGGGGCACAGATACGCAGTATTTT
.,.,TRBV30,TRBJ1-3,CAWSPGSSGNTIYF,TGTGCCTGGAGTCCAGGGTCCTCTGGAAACACCATATATTTT
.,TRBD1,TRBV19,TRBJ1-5,CASSMDRVGNQPQHF,TGTGCCAGTAGTATGGACAGGGTCGGCAATCAGCCCCAGCATTTT
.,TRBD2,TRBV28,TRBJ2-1,CASSSSTSGRAGFYNEQFF,TGTGCCAGCAGTTCCTCTACTAGCGGGAGGGCAGGATTCTACAATGAGCAGTTCTTC
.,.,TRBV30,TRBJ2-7,CAWSPAYEQYF,TGTGCCTGGAGTCCCGCCTACGAGCAGTACTTC
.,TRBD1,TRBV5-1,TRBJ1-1,CASSGQGGNTEAFF,TGCGCCAGCAGCGGACAGGGAGGGAACACTGAAGCTTTCTTT
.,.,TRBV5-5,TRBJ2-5,CASSSKGTRQETQYF,TGTGCCAGCAGCTCCAAGGGTACTAGACAAGAGACCCAGTACTTC
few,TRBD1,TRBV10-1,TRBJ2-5,CASYVGTGKETQYF,TGCGCCAGTTACGTGGGGACAGGGAAAGAGACCCAGTACTTC
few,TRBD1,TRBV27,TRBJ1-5,CASSLVSGTGEHF,TGTGCCAGCAGTTTAGTGTCCGGGACAGGGGAACATTTT
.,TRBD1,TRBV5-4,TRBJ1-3,CASSPGTGSTNTIYF,TGTGCCAGCAGCCCCGGGACAGGGTCCACGAACACCATATATTTT
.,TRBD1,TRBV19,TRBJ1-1,CASSMTLSSGTGFNTEAFF,TGTGCCAGTAGTATGACCCTCTCCTCGGGGACAGGATTCAACACTGAAGCTTTCTTT
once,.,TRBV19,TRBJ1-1,CASRIDRNTEAFF,TGTGCCAGTAGGATTGACAGGAACACTGAAGCTTTCTTT
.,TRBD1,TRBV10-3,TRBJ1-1,CAISFSGTGREAFF,TGTGCCATCAGTTTCTCCGGGACAGGGCGTGAAGCTTTCTTT
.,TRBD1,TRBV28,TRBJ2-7,CASSLTGDPYEQYF,TGTGCCAGCAGTTTAACAGGGGACCCTTACGAGCAGTACTTC
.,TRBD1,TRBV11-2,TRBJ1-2,CASSSTGGAVYGYTF,TGTGCCAGCAGCTCTACAGGGGGCGCCGTCTATGGCTACACCTTC
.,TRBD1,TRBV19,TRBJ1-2,CASTSMGQGKYGYTF,TGTGCCAGTACCTCGATGGGACAGGGGAAATATGGCTACACCTTC
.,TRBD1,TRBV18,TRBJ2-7,CASSGPGQGYEQYF,TGTGCCAGCTCAGGTCCGGGACAGGGCTACGAGCAGTACTTC
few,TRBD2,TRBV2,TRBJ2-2,CASTGGANTGELFF,TGTGCCAGCACCGGGGGGGCGAACACCGGGGAGCTGTTTTTT
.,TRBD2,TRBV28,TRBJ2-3,CASSLLAGRTDTQYF,TGTGCCAGCAGTTTACTAGCGGGGCGCACAGATACGCAGTATTTT
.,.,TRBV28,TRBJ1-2,CASSLHSNYGYTF,TGTGCCAGCAGTTTACACAGTAACTATGGCTACACCTTC
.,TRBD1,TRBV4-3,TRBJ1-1,CASSQVWTGDTEAFF,TGCGCCAGCAGCCAAGTTTGGACAGGGGACACTGAAGCTTTCTTT
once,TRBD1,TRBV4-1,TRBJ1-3,CASSQEPGTGAGNTIYF,TGCGCCAGCAGCCAAGAGCCCGGGACAGGGGCTGGAAACACCATATATTTT
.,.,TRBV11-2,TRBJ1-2,CASSLATGNYGYTF,TGTGCCAGCAGCTTAGCGACAGGAAACTATGGCTACACCTTC